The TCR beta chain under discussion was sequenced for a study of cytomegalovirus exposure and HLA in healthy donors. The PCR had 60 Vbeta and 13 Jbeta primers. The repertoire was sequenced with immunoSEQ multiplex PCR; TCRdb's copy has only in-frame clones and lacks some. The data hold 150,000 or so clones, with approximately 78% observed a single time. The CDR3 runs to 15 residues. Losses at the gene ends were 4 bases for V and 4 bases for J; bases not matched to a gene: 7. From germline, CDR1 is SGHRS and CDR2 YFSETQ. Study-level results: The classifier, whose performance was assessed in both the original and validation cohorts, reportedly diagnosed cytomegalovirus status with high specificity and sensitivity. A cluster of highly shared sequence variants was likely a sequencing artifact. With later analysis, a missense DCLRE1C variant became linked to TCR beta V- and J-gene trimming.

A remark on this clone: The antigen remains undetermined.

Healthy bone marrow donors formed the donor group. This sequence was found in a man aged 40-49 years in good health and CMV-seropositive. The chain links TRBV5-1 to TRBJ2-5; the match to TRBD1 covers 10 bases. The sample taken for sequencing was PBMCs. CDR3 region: CASSDGQGVRETQYF. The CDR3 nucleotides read TGCGCCAGCAGCGACGGACAGGGGGTCAGAGAGACCCAGTACTTC.